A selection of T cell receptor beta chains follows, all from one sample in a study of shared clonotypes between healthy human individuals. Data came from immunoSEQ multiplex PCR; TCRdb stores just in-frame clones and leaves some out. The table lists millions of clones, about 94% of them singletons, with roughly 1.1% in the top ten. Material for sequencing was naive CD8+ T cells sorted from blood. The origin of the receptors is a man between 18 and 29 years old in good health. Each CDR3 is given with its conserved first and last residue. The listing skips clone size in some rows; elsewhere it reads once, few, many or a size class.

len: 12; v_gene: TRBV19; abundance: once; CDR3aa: CATDTGNTEAFF
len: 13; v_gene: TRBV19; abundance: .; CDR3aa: CASSILGNNEQFF
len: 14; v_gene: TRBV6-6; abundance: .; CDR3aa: CASSYNLSPETQYF
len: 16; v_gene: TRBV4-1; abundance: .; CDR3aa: CASSQEGLAEFYEQYF
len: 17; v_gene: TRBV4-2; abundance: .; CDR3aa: CASSQDGEGSSYNEQFF
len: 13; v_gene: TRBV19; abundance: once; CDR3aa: CASSIGPLGELFF
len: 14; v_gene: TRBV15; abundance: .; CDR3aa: CATSRVPKGEKLFF
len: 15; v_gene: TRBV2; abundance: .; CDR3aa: CASSDMYSNTGELFF
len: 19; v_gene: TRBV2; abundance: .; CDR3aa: CASSEFQGLLPRSGNTIYF
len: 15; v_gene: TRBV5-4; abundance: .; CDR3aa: CASSLTGERGNTIYF
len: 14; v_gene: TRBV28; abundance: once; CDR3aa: CASTMSGSVGEQYF
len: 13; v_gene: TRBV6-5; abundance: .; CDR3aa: CASSYGESYEQYF
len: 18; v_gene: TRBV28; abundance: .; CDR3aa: CASPHWRTGGLESYEQYF
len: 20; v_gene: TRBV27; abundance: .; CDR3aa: CASSPTAGPLHFVVDSPLHF
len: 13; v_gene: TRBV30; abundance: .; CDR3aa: CAWTWQGHYGYTF
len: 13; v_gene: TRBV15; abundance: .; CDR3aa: CATSGTGGYEQYF
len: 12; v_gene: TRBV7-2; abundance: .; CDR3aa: CASSPDFYEQYF
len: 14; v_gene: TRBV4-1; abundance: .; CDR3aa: CASSFRDRGYEQYF
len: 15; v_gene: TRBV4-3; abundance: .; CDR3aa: CASSQGRTSSDEQFF
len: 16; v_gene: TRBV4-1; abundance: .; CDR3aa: CASSQAGQGFTGELFF
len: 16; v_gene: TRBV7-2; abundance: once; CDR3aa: CASSLEAGGFGETQYF
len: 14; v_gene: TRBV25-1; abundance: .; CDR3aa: CASSEGPLQETQYF
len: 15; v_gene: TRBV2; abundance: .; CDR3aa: CATLSGTPNTGELFF
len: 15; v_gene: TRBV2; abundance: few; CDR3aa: CASSGTGDNNSPLHF
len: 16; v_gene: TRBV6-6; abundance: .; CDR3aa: CASTLGLAGPTYEQYF
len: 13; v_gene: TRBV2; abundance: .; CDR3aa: CASSGQTYYGYTF
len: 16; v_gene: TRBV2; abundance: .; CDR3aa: CASSEPRESALDTQYF
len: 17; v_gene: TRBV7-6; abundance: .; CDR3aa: CASSLAIHSTFLETQYF
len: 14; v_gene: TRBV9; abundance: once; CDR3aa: CASSGGSQLYGYTF